This section outlines one TCR beta chain sequence together with its context. Its antigen is undetermined. Sequenced by immunoSEQ multiplex PCR; TCRdb stores in-frame clones only, minus some. In the table there are about 270,000 clones, 85% to 95% of which are singletons. This sample was included in a study of T cell responses to AZD1222 COVID-19 vaccine. Study results and caveats: Repertoires in all cases were sampled only once the peak T cell response had passed. Spike-specific TCR depth and breadth grew after two AZD1222 doses.

CDR3 length equals 13 residues. Germline CDR1 reads SNHLY; CDR2 reads FYNNEI. Trimming shortened V by 7 bases and J by 5 bases, and 11 bases separated the two germline ends. This clonotype was obtained from an adult who received the AZD1222 COVID-19 vaccine. This specimen consisted of peripheral blood, obtained 28 days after the second AZD1222 dose. This chain joins TRBV2 and TRBJ2-2; tentative D call: TRBD2 (6 bases). The CDR3 DNA reads TGTGCCAGCAAACTGGAGGGGACCGGGGAGCTGTTTTTT. Translating gives CASKLEGTGELFF.